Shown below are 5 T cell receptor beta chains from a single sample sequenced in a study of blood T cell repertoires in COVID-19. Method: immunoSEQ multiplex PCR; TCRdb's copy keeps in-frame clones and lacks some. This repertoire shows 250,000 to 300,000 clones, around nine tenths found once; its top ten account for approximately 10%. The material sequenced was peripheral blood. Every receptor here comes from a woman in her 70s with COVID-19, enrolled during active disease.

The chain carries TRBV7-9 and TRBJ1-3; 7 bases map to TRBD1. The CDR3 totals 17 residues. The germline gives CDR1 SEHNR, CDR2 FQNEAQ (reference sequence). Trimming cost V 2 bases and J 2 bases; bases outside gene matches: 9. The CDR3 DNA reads TGTGCCAGCAGCTTATATATGACAGGGATAACTGGAAACACCATATATTTT. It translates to CASSLYMTGITGNTIYF. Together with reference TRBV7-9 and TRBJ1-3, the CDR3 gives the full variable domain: DTGVSQNPRHKITKRGQNVTFRCDPISEHNRLYWYRQTLGQGPEFLTYFQNEAQLEKSRLLSDRFSAERPKGSFSTLEIQRTEQGDSAMYLCASSLYMTGITGNTIYFGEGSWLTVV.

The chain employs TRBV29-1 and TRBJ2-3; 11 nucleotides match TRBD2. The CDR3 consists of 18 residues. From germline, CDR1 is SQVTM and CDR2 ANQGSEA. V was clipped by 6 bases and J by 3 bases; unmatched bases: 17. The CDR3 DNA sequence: TGCAGCGTCCGTCGAAGTTTGACTAGCGGGATCGGGACAGATACGCAGTATTTT. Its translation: CSVRRSLTSGIGTDTQYF.

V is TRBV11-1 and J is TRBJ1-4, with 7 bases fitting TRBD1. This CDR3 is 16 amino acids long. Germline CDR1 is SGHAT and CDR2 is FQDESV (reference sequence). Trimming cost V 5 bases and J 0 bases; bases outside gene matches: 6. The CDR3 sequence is CASSPRTGATNEKLFF. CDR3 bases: TGTGCCAGCAGCCCAAGGACAGGAGCAACTAATGAAAAACTGTTTTTT.

Here the CDR3 reads CASSNRQGGNQPQHF. The CDR3 DNA follows: TGTGCCAGCAGCAACCGACAGGGCGGCAATCAGCCCCAGCATTTT. V gene TRBV2 combines with J gene TRBJ1-5; TRBD1 matches 7 bases. J gave up 2 bases and V 6 bases, and 7 bases lay outside the gene matches. CDR3 size: 15 residues. The germline V gene has CDR1 SNHLY and CDR2 FYNNEI. Looking up the rest from reference TRBV2 and TRBJ1-5 gives the full variable domain: EPEVTQTPSHQVTQMGQEVILRCVPISNHLYFYWYRQILGQKVEFLVSFYNNEISEKSEIFDDQFSVERPDGSNFTLKIRSTKLEDSAMYFCASSNRQGGNQPQHFGDGTRLSIL.

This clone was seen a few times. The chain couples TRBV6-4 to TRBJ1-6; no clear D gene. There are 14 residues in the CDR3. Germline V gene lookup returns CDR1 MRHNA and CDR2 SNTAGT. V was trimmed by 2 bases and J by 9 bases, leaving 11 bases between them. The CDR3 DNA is TGTGCCAGCAGTGACGGCTGGAGTTCTTCACCCCTCCACTTT. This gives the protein CASSDGWSSSPLHF.